The rows below give T cell receptor beta chains drawn from one sample of a study of T-cell reconstitution after alpha-beta-depleted transplantation in children. Each CDR3 protein gets one entry after TCRdb re-called the PCR reads with MiXCR. The table shows 330,000 or so distinct CDR3 sequences, with 10% to 13% occurring only once. Sequenced material: PBMCs from the stem cell graft donor, taken from the stem cell graft. All receptors come from a human donor who donated a stem cell graft to a child with acute lymphoblastic leukemia. Both conserved end residues are part of each CDR3. D genes are given only for firm matches. Where a row states a size, it is once, few, many or the class of an expanded clone; other rows omit it.

clone_size j_call v_call d_call cdr3_nt cdr3_aa
few TRBJ2-1 TRBV27 . TGTGCCAGCAGAACGGGTACAGGGAGTCAAGGTGAGCAGTTCTTC CASRTGTGSQGEQFF
. TRBJ2-1 TRBV20-1 TRBD2 TGCAGTGCTTGGACTAGCGGGAGTACCTATGAGCAGTTCTTC CSAWTSGSTYEQFF
. TRBJ2-6 TRBV29-1 . TGCAGCGTTGGTGGGGCAGTCTCTGGGGCCAACGTCCTGACTTTC CSVGGAVSGANVLTF
. TRBJ1-1 TRBV29-1 . TGCAGCGTTGGACCCGGCAGGGTGAACACTGAAGCTTTCTTT CSVGPGRVNTEAFF
few TRBJ2-3 TRBV15 TRBD2 TGTGCCACCAGCGGCCGGACTAGCGCCCGCACAGATACGCAGTATTTT CATSGRTSARTDTQYF
. TRBJ2-1 TRBV11-2 TRBD1 TGTGCCAGCAGCTTCGGACAGGGGAATGAGCAGTTCTTC CASSFGQGNEQFF
few TRBJ2-1 TRBV3-1 TRBD2 TGTGCCAGCAGCCAGACTAGCGGGAGGGGCTATGAGCAGTTCTTC CASSQTSGRGYEQFF
many TRBJ2-5 TRBV5-1 . TGTGCCAGCAGCTTACAAGAGACCCAGTACTTC CASSLQETQYF
few TRBJ2-2 TRBV5-1 . TGCGCCAGCAGCTTTATGGAGACGGGGATCACCGGGGAGCTGTTTTTT CASSFMETGITGELFF
. TRBJ2-1 TRBV3-1 . TGTGCCAGCAGCCAATCAGCGGGCGGCTCCTACAATGAGCAGTTCTTC CASSQSAGGSYNEQFF
many TRBJ2-1 TRBV27 . TGTGCCAGCAGTTTCGAGGGCTACAATGAGCAGTTCTTC CASSFEGYNEQFF
. TRBJ1-1 TRBV19 TRBD1 TGTGCCAGTAGTGGACGCAGGGGGCGGGTGGCTGAAGCTTTCTTT CASSGRRGRVAEAFF
few TRBJ2-2 TRBV19 TRBD2 TGTGCCAGTAGTAGTCTAGCGGAGACCACCGGGGAGCTGTTTTTT CASSSLAETTGELFF
few TRBJ2-7 TRBV4-2 . TGTGCCAGCCTGGACAGTGGGGGCGAGCAGTACTTC CASLDSGGEQYF
. TRBJ2-7 TRBV29-1 TRBD2 TGCAGCGTTGGTCTAGCGGGGGGCTACGAGCAGTACTTC CSVGLAGGYEQYF
many TRBJ1-4 TRBV9 TRBD1 TGTGCCAGCAGCGTATTCGGACAGGATGCAACTAATGAAAAACTGTTTTTT CASSVFGQDATNEKLFF
. TRBJ1-1 TRBV12-3/TRBV12-4 . TGTGCCAGCAGGGTTAATACAGGGAACACTGAAGCTTTCTTT CASRVNTGNTEAFF
. TRBJ2-3 TRBV7-6 . TGTGCCAGCAGCTTAAAAGAGGGACTCCGCACAGATACGCAGTATTTT CASSLKEGLRTDTQYF
. TRBJ2-1 TRBV27 TRBD1 TGTGCCAGCGTCCCCGCCGGGACAGGGTCCTACAATGAGCAGTTCTTC CASVPAGTGSYNEQFF
. TRBJ1-5 TRBV7-9 TRBD1 TGTGCCAGCAGCCCCGAGACAGGGGGCAATCAGCCCCAGCATTTT CASSPETGGNQPQHF
. TRBJ2-1 TRBV28 . TGTGCCAGCAGTTTGCAGGCGGTTGGTCTCCCACCCGAGATTGGGGGTGAGCAGTTCTTC CASSLQAVGLPPEIGGEQFF
many TRBJ1-1 TRBV12-3/TRBV12-4 TRBD1 TGTGCCAGCAGTTCAGTCTTTACAGGGGGCGTCACTGAAGCTTTCTTT CASSSVFTGGVTEAFF
. TRBJ2-1 TRBV29-1 TRBD2 TGCAGCGTGGCCGGCTTGTTGGGGGGGAAGTTCTTC CSVAGLLGGKFF
many TRBJ1-5 TRBV28 . TGTGCCAGCAGTTTATGGGCAGGCAATCAGCCCCAGCATTTT CASSLWAGNQPQHF
. TRBJ1-1 TRBV3-1 . TGTGCCAGCAGCCAGCTGGGGAGGGGTGTTACTGAAGCTTTCTTT CASSQLGRGVTEAFF
. TRBJ2-2 TRBV2 TRBD2 TGTGCCAGCAGGGGCCGGGCGGGGGACACCGGGGAGCTGTTTTTT CASRGRAGDTGELFF
. TRBJ2-7 TRBV28 . TGTGCCAGCAGGCCTGGGACCCTTCGGCAGTACTTC CASRPGTLRQYF
few TRBJ2-1 TRBV27 . TGTGCCAGCAGCGTCACAGGTAATGAGCAGTTCTTC CASSVTGNEQFF